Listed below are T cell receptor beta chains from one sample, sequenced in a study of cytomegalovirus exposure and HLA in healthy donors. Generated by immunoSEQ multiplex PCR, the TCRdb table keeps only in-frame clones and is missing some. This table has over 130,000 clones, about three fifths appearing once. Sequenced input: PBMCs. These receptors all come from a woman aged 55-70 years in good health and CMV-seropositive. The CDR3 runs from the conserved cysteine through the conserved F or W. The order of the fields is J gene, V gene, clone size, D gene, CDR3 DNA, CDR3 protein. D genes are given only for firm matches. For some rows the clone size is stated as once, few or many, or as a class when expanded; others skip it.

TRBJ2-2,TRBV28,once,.,TGTGCCAGCAGTTCCCCCTCTCTAGCCGGGGAGCTGTTTTTT,CASSSPSLAGELFF
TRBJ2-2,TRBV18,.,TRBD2,TGTGCCAGCTCACCTGGGACTAGCAGCGTCACCGGGGAGCTGTTTTTT,CASSPGTSSVTGELFF
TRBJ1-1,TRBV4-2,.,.,TGTGCCAGCAGCCAAGACCCAGCGGGGGGGGCGACTTTCTTT,CASSQDPAGGATFF
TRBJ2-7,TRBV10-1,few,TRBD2,TGCGCCAGCAGTGAGTTATCGGGACTAGCCCACTACGAGCAGTACTTC,CASSELSGLAHYEQYF
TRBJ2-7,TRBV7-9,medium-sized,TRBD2,TGTGCCAGCAGCTTAAAACGGGAGGGGTCCTACGAGCAGTACTTC,CASSLKREGSYEQYF
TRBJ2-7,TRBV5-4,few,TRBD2,TGTGCCAGCAGCTCTCTAGCGGGAGACTACGAGCAGTACTTC,CASSSLAGDYEQYF
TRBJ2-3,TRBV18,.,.,TGTGCCAGCTCACCCCCTTCTAGCACAGATACGCAGTATTTT,CASSPPSSTDTQYF
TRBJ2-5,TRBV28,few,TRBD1,TGTGCCAGCAGTCCCGGGACAGCGTACCAAGAGACCCAGTACTTC,CASSPGTAYQETQYF
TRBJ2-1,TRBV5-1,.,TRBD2,TGCGCCAGCAGCTTGGGGGGGACTAGCGGGAGTAATGAGCAGTTCTTC,CASSLGGTSGSNEQFF
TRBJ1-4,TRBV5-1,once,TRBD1,TGCGCCAGCAGCTTGGCCGGGACAGTGGAAAAACTGTTTTTT,CASSLAGTVEKLFF
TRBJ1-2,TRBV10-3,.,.,TGTGCCATCAGTGAAACAGGGTGGGGCTACACCTTC,CAISETGWGYTF
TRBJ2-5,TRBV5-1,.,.,TGCGCCAGCAGCTTAGGCGGGTACGAGACCCAGTACTTC,CASSLGGYETQYF
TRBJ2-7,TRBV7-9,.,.,TGTTCCAGCTCGTCGGGGTTCGACGAGCAGTACTTC,CSSSSGFDEQYF
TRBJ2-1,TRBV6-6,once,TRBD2,TGTGCCAGCAGTTACACGCCAGCGGGAGGTGGCAATGAGCAGTTCTTC,CASSYTPAGGGNEQFF
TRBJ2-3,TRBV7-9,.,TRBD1,TGTGCCAGCGCGACAGGGAGCACAGATACGCAGTATTTT,CASATGSTDTQYF
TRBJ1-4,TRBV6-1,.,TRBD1,TGTGCCAGCAGTGGGGGGACAGGGTGGTATGAAAAACTGTTTTTT,CASSGGTGWYEKLFF
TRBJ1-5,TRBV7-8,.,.,TGTGCCAGCAGCTTATCTTGGGCCGATCAGCCCCAGCATTTT,CASSLSWADQPQHF
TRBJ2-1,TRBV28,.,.,TGTGCCAGCAGTCCCGACAGCCGACTTGTTACTGATGAGCAGTTCTTC,CASSPDSRLVTDEQFF
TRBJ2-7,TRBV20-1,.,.,TGCAGTGCTAGGACACGGTACGAGCAGTACTTC,CSARTRYEQYF
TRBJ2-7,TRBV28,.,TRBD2,TGTGCCACCGGATCTAGCGGGAGCTCGTCCCACGAGCAGTACTTC,CATGSSGSSSHEQYF
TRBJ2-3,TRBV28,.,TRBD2,TGTGCCAGCATCCCTGGGATAGCGGGAACAGATACGCAGTATTTT,CASIPGIAGTDTQYF
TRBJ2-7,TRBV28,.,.,TGTGCCAGCAGTTTAGCTACTAGCTCCTACGAGCAGTACTTC,CASSLATSSYEQYF
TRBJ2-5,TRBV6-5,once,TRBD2,TGTGCCAGCTGCCGCGGGAGGGTAGGGACCCAGTACTTC,CASCRGRVGTQYF
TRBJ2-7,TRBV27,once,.,TGTGCCAGCGGACCTACAGGGTCCTACGAGCAGTACTTC,CASGPTGSYEQYF
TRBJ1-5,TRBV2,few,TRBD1,TGTGCCAGCAGTGGGATAACAGGGGGGGATCAGCCCCAGCATTTT,CASSGITGGDQPQHF
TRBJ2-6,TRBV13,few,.,TGTGCCAGCAGCTTAGTGCGGGGTGGGGCCAACGTCCTGACTTTC,CASSLVRGGANVLTF
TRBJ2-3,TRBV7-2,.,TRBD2,TGTGCCAGCAGCTTAGACCCGCGGGGGGGGACAGATACGCAGTATTTT,CASSLDPRGGTDTQYF
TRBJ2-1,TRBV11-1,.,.,TGTGCCAGCAGCTTAGGGGTAGCGACCTACAATGAGCAGTTCTTC,CASSLGVATYNEQFF
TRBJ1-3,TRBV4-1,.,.,TGCGCCAGCAGCCAAGGCAGCGCTGGAAACACCATATATTTT,CASSQGSAGNTIYF
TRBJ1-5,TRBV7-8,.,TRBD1,TGTGCCAGCAGCTTAGGAACAGGGGCCAATCAGCCCCAGCATTTT,CASSLGTGANQPQHF
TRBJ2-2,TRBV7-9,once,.,TGTGCCAGCAGCTCTGGGACTCAGAACACCGGGGAGCTGTTTTTT,CASSSGTQNTGELFF
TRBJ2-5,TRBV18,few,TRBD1,TGTGCCAGCTCACCGGACAGGGTTCAAGAGACCCAGTACTTC,CASSPDRVQETQYF
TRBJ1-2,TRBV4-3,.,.,TGCGCCAGCAGCCAAGAAGAGGGCGCGGTTGGTGGCTACACCTTC,CASSQEEGAVGGYTF
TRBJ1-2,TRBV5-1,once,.,TGCGCCAGCAGCGATGGACAGACTTACGGCTACACCTTC,CASSDGQTYGYTF
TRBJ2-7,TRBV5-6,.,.,TGTGCCAGCAGCGTTATGAGTCGGGAGCAGTACTTC,CASSVMSREQYF
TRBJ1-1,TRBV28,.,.,TGTGCCAGCAGTCCCCGGGGAGCTCCCATGAACACTGAAGCTTTCTTT,CASSPRGAPMNTEAFF
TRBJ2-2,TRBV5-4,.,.,TGTGCCAGCAGCTTAAATCAGAACACCGGGGAGCTGTTTTTT,CASSLNQNTGELFF
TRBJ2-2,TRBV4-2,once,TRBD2,TGTGCCAGCAGGAATAGCGGGGCCTCCACCGGGGAGCTGTTTTTT,CASRNSGASTGELFF
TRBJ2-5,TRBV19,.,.,TGTGCCAGTAGGAGTGGACAGCAAGAGACCCAGTACTTC,CASRSGQQETQYF
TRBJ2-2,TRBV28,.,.,TGTGCCAGCACTGGGGTTAGCGGACCCAACACCGGGGAGCTGTTTTTT,CASTGVSGPNTGELFF
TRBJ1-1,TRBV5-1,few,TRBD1,TGCGCCAGCACCCGACAGGGGGCTGATGACACTGAAGCTTTCTTT,CASTRQGADDTEAFF
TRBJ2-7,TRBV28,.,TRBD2,TGTGCCAGCAGTTCCCCGGGGGGGGTAGTGAACGAGCAGTACTTC,CASSSPGGVVNEQYF
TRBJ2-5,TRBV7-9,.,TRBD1,TGTGCCAGCAGCTCGACGACAGGGGCAGAGACCCAGTACTTC,CASSSTTGAETQYF
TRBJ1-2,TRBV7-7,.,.,TGTGCTAGCAATCAGGGTTTGGTGGGGAAAGGCTACACCTTC,CASNQGLVGKGYTF
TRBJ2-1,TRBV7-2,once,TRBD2,TGTGCCAGCAGCTTACAGGGACTAGCGGGAGTGCGCGAGCAGTTCTTC,CASSLQGLAGVREQFF
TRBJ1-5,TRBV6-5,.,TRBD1,TGTGCCAGCAGTGGGGACAGCTTCAATCAGCCCCAGCATTTT,CASSGDSFNQPQHF
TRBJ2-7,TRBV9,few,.,TGTGCCAGCAGCGTAGGGTACAGCTCCTACGAGCAGTACTTC,CASSVGYSSYEQYF
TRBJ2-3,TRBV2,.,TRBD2,TGTGCCAGCACGGAAACAACTAGCGGGATCACAGATACGCAGTATTTT,CASTETTSGITDTQYF
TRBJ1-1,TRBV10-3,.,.,TGTGCCATCACAGGACACGAGAACACTGAAGCTTTCTTT,CAITGHENTEAFF
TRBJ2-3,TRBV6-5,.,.,TGTGCCAGCAGCTCCCTCGGGGATACGCAGTATTTT,CASSSLGDTQYF
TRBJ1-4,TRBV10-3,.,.,TGTGCCACCGGACGGGGGGCAACTAATGAAAAACTGTTTTTT,CATGRGATNEKLFF